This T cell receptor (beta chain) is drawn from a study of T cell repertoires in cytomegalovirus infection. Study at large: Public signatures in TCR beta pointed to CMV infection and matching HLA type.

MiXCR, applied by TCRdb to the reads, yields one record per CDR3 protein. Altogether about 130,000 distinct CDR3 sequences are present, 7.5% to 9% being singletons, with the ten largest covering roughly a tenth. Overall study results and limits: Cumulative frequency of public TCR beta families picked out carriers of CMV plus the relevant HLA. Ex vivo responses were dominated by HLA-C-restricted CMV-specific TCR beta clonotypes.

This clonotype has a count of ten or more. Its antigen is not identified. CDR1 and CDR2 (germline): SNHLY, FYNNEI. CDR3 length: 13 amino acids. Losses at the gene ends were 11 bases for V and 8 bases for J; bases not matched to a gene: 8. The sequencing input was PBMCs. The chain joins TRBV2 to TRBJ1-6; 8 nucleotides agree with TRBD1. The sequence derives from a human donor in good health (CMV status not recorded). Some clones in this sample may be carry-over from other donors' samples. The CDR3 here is CAVKTGADSPLHF. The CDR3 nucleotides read TGTGCCGTAAAGACAGGGGCTGATTCACCCCTCCACTTT.